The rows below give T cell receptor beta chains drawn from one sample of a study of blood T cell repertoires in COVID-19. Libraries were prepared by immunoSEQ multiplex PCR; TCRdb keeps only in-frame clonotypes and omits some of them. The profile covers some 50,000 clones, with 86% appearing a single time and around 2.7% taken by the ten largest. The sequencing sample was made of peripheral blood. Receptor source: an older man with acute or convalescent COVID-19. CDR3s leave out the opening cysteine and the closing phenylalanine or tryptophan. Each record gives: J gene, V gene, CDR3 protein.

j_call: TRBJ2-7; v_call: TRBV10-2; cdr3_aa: ASGDFSYEQY
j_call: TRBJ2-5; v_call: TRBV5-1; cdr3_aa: ASSLSGVAAEETQY
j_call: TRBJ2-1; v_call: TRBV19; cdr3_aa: ASSIDHLRLGGYNEQF
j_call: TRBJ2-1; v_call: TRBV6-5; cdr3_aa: ASNGRQGAGNEQF
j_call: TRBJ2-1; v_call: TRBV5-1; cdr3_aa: ASTSVGSGNEQF
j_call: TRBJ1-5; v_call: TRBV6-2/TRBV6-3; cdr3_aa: ASSYLGTFQPQH
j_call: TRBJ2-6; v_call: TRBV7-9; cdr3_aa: ASSLGSAGANVLT
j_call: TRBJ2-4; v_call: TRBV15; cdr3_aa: ATSREFRDIQY
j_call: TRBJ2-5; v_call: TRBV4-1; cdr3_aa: ASSLGLAGFQETQY
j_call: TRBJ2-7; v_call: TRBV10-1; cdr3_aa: ASSGGPYEQY
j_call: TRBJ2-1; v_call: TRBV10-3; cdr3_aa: AIERGGGGAIGSYNEQF
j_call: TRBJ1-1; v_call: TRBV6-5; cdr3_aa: ASKGATLVTEAF
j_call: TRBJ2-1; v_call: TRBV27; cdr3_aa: ASTKTVSLTYNEQF
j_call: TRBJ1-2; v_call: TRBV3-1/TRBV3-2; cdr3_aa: ASSLNRDSA
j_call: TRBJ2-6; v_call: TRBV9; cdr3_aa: ASSPPPGHSNVLT
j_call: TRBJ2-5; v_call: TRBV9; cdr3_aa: ASSPGRLAGGSETQY
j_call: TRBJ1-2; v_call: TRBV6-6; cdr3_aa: ASSFGRGGGEAQNYGYT
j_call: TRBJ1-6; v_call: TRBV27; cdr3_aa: ASSYREYNSPLH
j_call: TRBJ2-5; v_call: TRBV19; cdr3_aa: ASSLNRGQETQY
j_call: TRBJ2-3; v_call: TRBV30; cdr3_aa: AWSVAGAPDTQY
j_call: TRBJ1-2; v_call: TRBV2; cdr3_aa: ASRRELNYGYT
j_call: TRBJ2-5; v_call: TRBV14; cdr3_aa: ASSQGQGIGQETQY
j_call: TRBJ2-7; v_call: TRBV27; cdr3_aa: ASTQSSTSGGKHEQY
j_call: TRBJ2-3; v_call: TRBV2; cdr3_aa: ASSEASLASGGADTQY
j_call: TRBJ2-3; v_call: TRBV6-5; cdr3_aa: ASRGTSSTDTQY
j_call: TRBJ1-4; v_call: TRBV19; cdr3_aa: ASRETGFTNEKLF
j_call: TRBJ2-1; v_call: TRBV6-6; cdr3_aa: ASSPLERGAGNEQF
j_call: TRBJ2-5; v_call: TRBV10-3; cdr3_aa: AISEPRDRNRGTQY
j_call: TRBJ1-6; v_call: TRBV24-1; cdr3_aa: ATLHNSPLH
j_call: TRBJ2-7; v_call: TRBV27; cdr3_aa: ASKDRAYEQY
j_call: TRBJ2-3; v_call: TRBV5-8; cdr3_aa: ASSAQTVLRTDTQY
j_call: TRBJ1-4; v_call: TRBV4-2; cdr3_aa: ASSPTGTGRHEKLF
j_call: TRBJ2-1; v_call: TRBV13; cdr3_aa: ASSFSRVSANEQF
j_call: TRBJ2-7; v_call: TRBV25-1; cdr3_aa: ASSEFVYEQY
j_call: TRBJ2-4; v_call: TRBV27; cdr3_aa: ASSLLERNIQY
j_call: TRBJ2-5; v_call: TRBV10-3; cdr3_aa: AISERGNQETQY
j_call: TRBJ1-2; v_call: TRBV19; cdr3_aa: ASSEPRRLGVYGYT
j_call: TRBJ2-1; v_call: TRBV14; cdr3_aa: ASSQVELADEQF
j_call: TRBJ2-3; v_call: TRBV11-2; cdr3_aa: ASSFQGAAGRSQNTQY
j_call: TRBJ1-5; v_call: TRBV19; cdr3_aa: ASSILSRLGQGEQPQH
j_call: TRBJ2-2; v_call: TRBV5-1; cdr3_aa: ASSLEQGATHTGELF